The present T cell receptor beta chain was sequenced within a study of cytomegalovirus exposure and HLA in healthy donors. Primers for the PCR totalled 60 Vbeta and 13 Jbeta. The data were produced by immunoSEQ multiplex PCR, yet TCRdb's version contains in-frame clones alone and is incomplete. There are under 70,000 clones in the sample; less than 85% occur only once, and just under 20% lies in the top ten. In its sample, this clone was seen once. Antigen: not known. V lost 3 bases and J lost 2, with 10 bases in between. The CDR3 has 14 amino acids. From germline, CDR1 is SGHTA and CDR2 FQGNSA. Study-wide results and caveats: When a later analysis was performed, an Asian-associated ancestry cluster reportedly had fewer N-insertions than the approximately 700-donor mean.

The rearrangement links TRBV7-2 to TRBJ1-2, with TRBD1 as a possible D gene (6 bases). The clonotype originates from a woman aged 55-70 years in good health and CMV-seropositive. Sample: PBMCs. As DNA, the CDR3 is TGTGCCAGCAGCTTTCGGACAGAGAACTATGGCTACACCTTC. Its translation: CASSFRTENYGYTF.